This TCR beta chain appears in the sequencing data of a study of T cell responses to AZD1222 COVID-19 vaccine (dated by TCRdb to 2020 to 2023). At the level of the whole study: AZD1222 recipients whose second dose came at about 4 weeks and those whose second dose came at about 12 weeks were combined into one group, since spike-specific TCR depth and breadth did not differ between the two schedules. A total of over 230 trial participants underwent TCR sequencing, of whom 207 had received two doses of AZD1222 and around 26 had received two doses of the MenACWY control vaccine. Trial participants were enrolled into age subgroups of 18-55, 56-69 and 70-plus years, which contained around 150, 29 and 61 TCR-sequenced participants, respectively. On the study overall, not on this receptor specifically: Conclusions about previously exposed vaccinees are limited, since just six or seven AZD1222 recipients were seropositive for SARS-CoV-2 at baseline. After two AZD1222 doses, spike-specific TCR breadth and depth were significantly higher than at day 0 and than in MenACWY recipients. In the small 56-69-year group, the increase in depth fell short of significance, most likely because of low power. Vaccine-associated CD4 TCRs spanned the whole spike protein, with dominant responses in regions 160-218 and 743-854. Participants were mostly white British and included more females than males, and it was suggested by the authors that clonal diversity may have been underestimated. Because no day 14 peak-response samples were available, repertoires were characterized only after the peak T cell response. Reportedly, close to half of the unique spike-specific TCRs recognized epitopes lying outside the regions that are mutated in the B.1.351 and B.1.1.7 variants.

This specimen's time point label, per the study, means: baseline before first vaccination. Vaccinee samples were obtained from the UK trials COV001 and COV002, which included a single-blind randomized controlled phase 2/3 trial of AZD1222 (ChAdOx1 nCoV-19) in healthy adults. For TCRbeta chain sequencing, PBMC samples were collected from trial participants at day 0 and at day 28 after the second dose. The CDR3 regions of human TCRbeta chains were subjected to immunosequencing. The study's own analysis went as follows. TCRs in the repertoires were matched against a reference library of SARS-CoV-2-specific TCRs that had been generated with the MIRA antigen-specificity platform. Breadth was defined as the fraction of unique TCRs that were SARS-CoV-2-associated, and depth was defined as the fraction of total T cells that were SARS-CoV-2-associated. Using the MIRA data, each spike-specific TCR was assigned both to the spike region to which the TCR was reactive and to a CD4 or CD8 class. Log10-transformed breadth and depth values were compared by one-way ANOVA with Sidak's multiple comparisons tests. The table was pulled from immuneACCESS by TCRdb, which kept in-frame rearrangements only. Such tables lose some clones; where checked, under half of the loss comes from unresolved V genes, and the rest has no known cause. V, J and clone size are taken as reported in that table, and D and trimming were inferred from the DNA itself. Across this sample there are some 97,000 clones, with approximately 88% seen only once. The biggest ten clones account for 16% of the sample.

V was cut back by 6 bases and J by 3 bases, leaving a gap of 21 bases between them. CDR1 is given as SNHLY and CDR2 as FYNNEI, both from the germline V gene. The CDR3 runs 16 residues from the cysteine to the phenylalanine. Solely the CDR3 DNA is kept, with 48 bases framed from the first base. Turning to this clone: Its cognate antigen has yet to be identified. It has no much larger one-base neighbor in the sample; base qualities were not kept.

This TCR came from an adult in good health. Recombination connected TRBV2 to TRBJ2-7; TRBD2 is a possible D gene, resting on 6 matching bases. Sample: peripheral blood, taken on day 0 of AZD1222 vaccination. The DNA sequence is given as TGTGCCAGCAGACGAACTGGGACTTCAACCCTCTACGAGCAGTACTTC. This translates into CASRRTGTSTLYEQYF.